This T cell receptor (beta chain) was documented in a study of cytomegalovirus exposure and HLA in healthy donors (dated by TCRdb to 2017 to 2019). Regarding the study in general: In an earlier analysis of about 560 of the donors, 276 Gb of sequence data and 117 million unique TCR beta sequences from some 170 million T cells were reported. Around 300 gigabases of sequencing data and approximately 85 million unique TCR sequences were included in an early release covering 550 to 800 HLA-typed donors. The genetic ancestry cluster associated with self-reported Caucasian donors included about 84% of the approximately 410 genotyped donors. The study aimed to test whether cataloging public T cell receptors could reveal signatures of past pathogen exposure. The T cell repertoires of under 750 subjects were profiled by immunosequencing and related to cytomegalovirus serostatus. In addition to the first cohort of around 670 subjects, a separate validation cohort of around 110 different subjects was used. The study combined high-throughput TCR immunosequencing, statistical association of individual TCRs with disease status, and machine learning to predict cytomegalovirus infection status. In a later analysis, previously published TCR beta repertoires from several hundred donors were re-analyzed and high-resolution HLA genotyping was added so that TCR occurrence patterns could be studied. Rather than using new phenotypic data, the later analysis identified candidate immune exposures from TCR beta sequences and from how often those sequences occurred across donors. An earlier analysis of approximately 500 of the donors applied high-throughput TCR beta sequencing to assess whether each TCR beta V gene segment acted as functional or pseudogenic. Alongside the repertoire data, information on donor age, sex, ethnicity and CMV serostatus was compiled. In a later genetic analysis, genome-wide SNP genotypes for about 60% of the 666 donors were used, and that subset was treated as a discovery cohort. Every discovery cohort repertoire had been produced on one sequencing platform. Both class I and class II loci were covered by HLA typing, at four-digit resolution. Typing coverage varied by locus: roughly 629-640 donors for A, B, C, DRB1 and DQB1; approximately 560 for DQA1; over 600 for DPA1; under 490 for DPB1. Roughly five DR-DQ haplotypes were handled as single units for association and clustering because linkage in the cohort was strong. Among under 450 genotyped donors of the cohort, an average of roughly 240,000 unique TCR beta nucleotide sequences were sequenced per donor, roughly a sixth of them non-productive. The paper as a whole reports these results and caveats: A further reported finding was that TCR beta sequences accurately predicted the HLA-A and HLA-B alleles for most subjects in the first cohort. The study gave a list of 150 to 200 TCR beta chains associated with cytomegalovirus. Correlated functional status among segregating V segments might be attributable to linkage disequilibrium, but an unknown experimental factor could not be ruled out. Specific HLA alleles were associated with more than 15,000 TCR beta sequences at a false discovery rate of 0.05 in a later analysis. Roughly uniform sequencing depth across donors was assumed in presence/absence analyses, although this assumption may not hold. The classifier was reported to diagnose cytomegalovirus status with high specificity and sensitivity in both the original cohort and the validation cohort. Because counts were too low, 15 to 20 rarely observed V segments, including chromosome 9 orphons, were left out of the earlier analysis of 587 of the donors. Only TCR beta chains were sequenced in this cohort, and the absence of alpha or paired-chain data limited detectable features. Three of the identified cytomegalovirus-associated TCR beta chains were confirmed in vitro to be specific for cytomegalovirus antigens. According to the authors, the approach could potentially be generalized to other disease states and immunological phenotypes. In a later analysis, several top co-occurrence clusters were reported to appear linked to parvovirus B19, influenza, CMV and Epstein-Barr virus. An earlier analysis of some 560 of the donors showed that most TCR beta V segments appeared in productive rearrangements either about 90% or about 30% of the time, which broadly matched IMGT annotations. According to a later analysis, TCR association rates differed among HLA loci, with DRB1 alleles showing the most associated TCRs and HLA-C alleles showing the fewest. Some IMGT-functional V segments, including TRBV6-2 and TRBV6-3, could not be told apart with the 87-base-pair reads, so those segments were excluded. Strong co-occurrence of HLA alleles, especially DR and DQ, made assigning TCR associations to individual alleles difficult. CMV serostatus was the only immune exposure information available for the cohort. Across donors, most TCR sequences were observed very rarely, whereas some public TCRs were present in many individuals. Compared with equally common non-associated chains, HLA-associated TCR beta chains in a later analysis were more clonally expanded and had lower generation probabilities. A later analysis found that most CMV-associated TCR beta chains appeared HLA-restricted, with HLA associations seemingly driven largely by CMV exposure. Compared with the approximately 600-donor mean, donors in an Asian-associated ancestry cluster had fewer N-insertions in productive TCRs, according to a later genetic analysis. A cluster of highly shared sequence variants was judged likely to represent a technical artifact of the sequencing pipeline. Because some donors lacked HLA typing at each locus, the association tests relied only on the typed subset. In a later genetic analysis, a missense DCLRE1C variant was associated with V-gene and J-gene trimming of TCR beta chains, and the association was replicated in an independent cohort.

At the junction V is shortened by 6 bases and J by 2 bases; bases outside the gene matches: 10. The CDR3 runs 15 residues from the cysteine to the phenylalanine. The read is trimmed to its CDR3 DNA, 45 bases read in frame from base 1. CDR1 and CDR2 are read off the germline V gene as SGHTA and FQGNSA. Notes on this clone: Its antigen has not been determined. Base-call qualities are not available, and no considerably larger clone is one nucleotide away.

Library generation was performed with the immunoSEQ multiplex PCR assay. For the multiplex PCR, a mixture combining 60 forward primers for TCR Vbeta segments and 13 reverse primers for TCR Jbeta segments was used. A multiplex PCR assay on genomic DNA amplified the CDR3 region of rearranged TCR beta genes. The amplified TCR beta libraries were sequenced on the Illumina HiSeq System as 87-base-pair reads. Under the source paper's analysis protocol: A later analysis tallied 70 million to 100 million unique TCR beta chains across the 660 or so repertoires, and approximately 12 million of those chains were shared by two or more donors. A nearest-neighbor algorithm error-corrected the raw reads and collapsed the reads into unique sequences, merging closely related sequences to remove PCR and sequencing errors. Alignment of CDR3 sequences to IMGT reference sequences was used to assign V, D and J gene segments. For a sequence to be retained, a match of at least six nucleotides to both a V gene segment and a J gene segment was required. Rearrangements were classified as productive when the CDR3 lacked stop codons and remained in frame with V and J, and all other rearrangements were classified as non-productive. CDR3 was defined by IMGT convention, running from the second conserved V-encoded cysteine to the conserved J-encoded phenylalanine. The earlier analysis of about 590 of the donors excluded sequences that lacked an unambiguous match to a single V gene segment. An earlier analysis of a few hundred of the donors classified V segments as functional when productive rearrangements were above 56.7% and as segregating when the standard deviation between donors was above 5%. To diagnose cytomegalovirus status from the catalog of TCR beta chain sequences, a statistical classification framework was built. A later analysis assigned V and J genes by comparing TCR nucleotide sequences with IMGT/GENE-DB human TR gene sequences. Using the TCRdist pipeline, a later analysis assigned CDR3 sequences along with most-parsimonious VDJ recombination scenarios. In a later analysis, each TCR beta chain was defined by its CDR3 amino acid sequence together with its V-gene family, and reads lacking a unique V-gene family were excluded. A later analysis removed roughly 590 highly shared, low-generation-probability nucleotide sequences to deal with suspected cross-contamination and a sequencing artifact. A later analysis calculated a clonal expansion index for each public chain from normalized within-repertoire ranks of inferred template counts. In a later analysis, generation probabilities were computed with a VDJ recombination model fitted to out-of-frame rearrangements, and the resulting probabilities were checked against IGoR. A later analysis scored TCR-TCR, TCR-HLA and TCR-CMV co-occurrence with hypergeometric tests, applying a repertoire-size bias correction to TCR pairs. False discovery rates were estimated in a later analysis by permuting HLA or CMV assignments 20 times. A later analysis grouped co-occurring TCRs with DBSCAN, adding TCRdist sequence similarity when clustering within HLA-allele-positive subsets. For co-occurrence clustering, repertoires with fewer than 30,000 or more than 120,000 public chains were excluded, along with a handful of repertoires with anomalous nucleotide sharing. TCRdb re-hosts the immuneACCESS table, in-frame sequences only. Its copies lack some clones; in the studies checked, an unresolved V gene accounts for under half of them, and the cause for the rest is not known. D and trimming come from the DNA, and the V and J calls and clone size come from that table. Across this sample there are 150,000 to 200,000 clones, with about two thirds seen only once. Less than 5% of the sample is in the top ten clones.

The cohort consisted of 650 to 850 healthy bone marrow donors. All cohort members were sampled while nominally healthy, although unrecorded immune exposures were likely present. The donor was CMV seropositive and was included in the group of 250 to 300 seropositive cohort members. Each donor provided a peripheral blood sample, and peripheral blood mononuclear cells were used for TCR beta sequencing. The Qiagen DNeasy Blood Extraction Kit was used to extract genomic DNA from the blood cell samples. Sequencing was performed on PBMCs. The TCR sequence derives from a woman between 18 and 29 years old in good health and CMV-seropositive. The chain was built from TRBV7-2 and TRBJ2-7; 7 junctional bases match TRBD2. Here the CDR3 is given as CASRRSRESTYEQYF. The bases read TGTGCCAGCAGGCGGTCGCGGGAGTCTACCTACGAGCAGTACTTC. Outside the CDR3, residues come from the reference TRBV7-2 and TRBJ2-7 proteins, so the full variable domain is: GAGVSQSPSNKVTEKGKDVELRCDPISGHTALYWYRQSLGQGLEFLIYFQGNSAPDKSGLPSDRFSAERTGGSVSTLTIQRTQQEDSAVYLCASRRSRESTYEQYFGPGTRLTVT.